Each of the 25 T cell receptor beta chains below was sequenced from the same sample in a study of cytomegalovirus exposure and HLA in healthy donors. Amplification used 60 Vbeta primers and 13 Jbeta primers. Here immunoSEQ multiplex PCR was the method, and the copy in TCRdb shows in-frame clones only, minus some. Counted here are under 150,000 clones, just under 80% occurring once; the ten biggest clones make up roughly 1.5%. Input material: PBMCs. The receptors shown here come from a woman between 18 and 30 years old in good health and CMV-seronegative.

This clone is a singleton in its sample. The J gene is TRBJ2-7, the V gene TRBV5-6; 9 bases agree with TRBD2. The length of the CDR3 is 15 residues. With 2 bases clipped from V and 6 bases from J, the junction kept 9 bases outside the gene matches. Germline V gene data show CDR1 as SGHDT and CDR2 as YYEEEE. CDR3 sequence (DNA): TGTGCCAGCAGCTTTCTTAGCGGGAGAGGAGGCGAGCAGTACTTC. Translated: CASSFLSGRGGEQYF.

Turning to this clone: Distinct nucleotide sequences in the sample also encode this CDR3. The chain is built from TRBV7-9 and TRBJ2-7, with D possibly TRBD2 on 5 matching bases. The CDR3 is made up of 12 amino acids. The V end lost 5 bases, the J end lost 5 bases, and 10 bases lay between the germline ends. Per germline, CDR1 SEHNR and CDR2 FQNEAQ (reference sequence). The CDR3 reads CASSLFGDEQYF. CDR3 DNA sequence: TGTGCCAGCAGCCTGTTCGGGGACGAGCAGTACTTC. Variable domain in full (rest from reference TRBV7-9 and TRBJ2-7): DTGVSQNPRHKITKRGQNVTFRCDPISEHNRLYWYRQTLGQGPEFLTYFQNEAQLEKSRLLSDRFSAERPKGSFSTLEIQRTEQGDSAMYLCASSLFGDEQYFGPGTRLTVT.

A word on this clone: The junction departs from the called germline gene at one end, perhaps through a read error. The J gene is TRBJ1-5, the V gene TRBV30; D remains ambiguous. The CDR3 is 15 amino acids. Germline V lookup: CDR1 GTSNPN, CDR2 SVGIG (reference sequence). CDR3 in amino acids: CVSRARRDGNQPQHF. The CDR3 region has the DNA TGCGTTTCAAGAGCCCGGCGGGATGGCAATCAGCCCCAGCATTTT. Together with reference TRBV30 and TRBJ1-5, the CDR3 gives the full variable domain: SQTIHQWPATLVQPVGSPLSLECTVEGTSNPNLYWYRQAAGRGLQLLFYSVGIGQISSEVPQNLSASRPQDRQFILSSKKLLLSDSGFYLCVSRARRDGNQPQHFGDGTRLSIL.

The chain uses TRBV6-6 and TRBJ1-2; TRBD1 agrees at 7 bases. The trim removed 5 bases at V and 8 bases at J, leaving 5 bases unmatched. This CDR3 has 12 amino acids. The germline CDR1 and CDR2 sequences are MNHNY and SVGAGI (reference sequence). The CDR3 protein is CASSRQGSGYTF. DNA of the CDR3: TGTGCCAGCAGTCGACAGGGTAGCGGCTACACCTTC.

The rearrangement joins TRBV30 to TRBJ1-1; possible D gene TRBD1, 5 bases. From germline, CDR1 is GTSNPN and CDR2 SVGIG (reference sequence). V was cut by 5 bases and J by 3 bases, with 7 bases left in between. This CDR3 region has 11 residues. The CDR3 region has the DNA TGTGCCTGGGGGGACTACACTGAAGCTTTCTTT. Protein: CAWGDYTEAFF. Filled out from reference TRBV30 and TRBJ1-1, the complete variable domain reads SQTIHQWPATLVQPVGSPLSLECTVEGTSNPNLYWYRQAAGRGLQLLFYSVGIGQISSEVPQNLSASRPQDRQFILSSKKLLLSDSGFYLCAWGDYTEAFFGQGTRLTVV.

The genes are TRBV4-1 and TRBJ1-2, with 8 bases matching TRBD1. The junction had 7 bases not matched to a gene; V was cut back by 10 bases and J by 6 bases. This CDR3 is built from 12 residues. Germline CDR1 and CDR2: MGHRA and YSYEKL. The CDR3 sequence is CATQTGVDGYTF. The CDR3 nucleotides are TGCGCCACCCAGACAGGGGTTGATGGCTACACCTTC.

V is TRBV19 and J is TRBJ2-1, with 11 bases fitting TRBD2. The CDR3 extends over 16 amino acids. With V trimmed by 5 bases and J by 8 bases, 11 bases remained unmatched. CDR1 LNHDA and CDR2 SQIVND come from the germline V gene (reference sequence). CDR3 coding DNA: TGTGCCAGTAGTGTTCTTAGCGGGAGGGCCAGGCATGAGCAGTTCTTC. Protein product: CASSVLSGRARHEQFF.

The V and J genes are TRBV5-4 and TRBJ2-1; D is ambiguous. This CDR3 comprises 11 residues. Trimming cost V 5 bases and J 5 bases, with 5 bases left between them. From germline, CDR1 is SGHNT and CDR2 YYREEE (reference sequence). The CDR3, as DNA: TGTGCCAGCAGTTCTGACAATGAGCAGTTCTTC. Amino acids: CASSSDNEQFF.

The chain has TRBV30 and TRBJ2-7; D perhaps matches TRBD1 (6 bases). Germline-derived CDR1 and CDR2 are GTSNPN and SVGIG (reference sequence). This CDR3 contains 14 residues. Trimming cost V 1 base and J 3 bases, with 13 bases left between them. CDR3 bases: TGTGCCTGGAGTGACAGGGATGGGCTCTACGAGCAGTACTTC. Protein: CAWSDRDGLYEQYF.

CDR3 coding DNA: TGCAGCGTTGGACAGGGGGGCACTGAAGCTTTCTTT. Protein sequence: CSVGQGGTEAFF. The chain joins TRBV29-1 to TRBJ1-1; 9 nucleotides match TRBD1. This CDR3 comprises 12 residues. Germline CDR1 reads SQVTM; CDR2 reads ANQGSEA. The V segment lost 4 bases and the J segment 4 bases; nucleotides outside the gene matches: 1.

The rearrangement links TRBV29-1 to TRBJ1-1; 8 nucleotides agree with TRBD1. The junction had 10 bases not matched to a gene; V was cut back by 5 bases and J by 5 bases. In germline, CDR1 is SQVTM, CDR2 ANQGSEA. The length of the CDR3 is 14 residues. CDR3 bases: TGCAGCGTTTATAAGGGGCAGGGGGCGACTGAAGCTTTCTTT. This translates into CSVYKGQGATEAFF.

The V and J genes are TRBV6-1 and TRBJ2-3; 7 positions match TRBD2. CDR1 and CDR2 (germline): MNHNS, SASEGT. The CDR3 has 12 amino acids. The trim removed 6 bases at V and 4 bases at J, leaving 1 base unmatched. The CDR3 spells CASRAGADTQYF. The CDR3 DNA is TGTGCCAGCAGGGCGGGGGCAGATACGCAGTATTTT.

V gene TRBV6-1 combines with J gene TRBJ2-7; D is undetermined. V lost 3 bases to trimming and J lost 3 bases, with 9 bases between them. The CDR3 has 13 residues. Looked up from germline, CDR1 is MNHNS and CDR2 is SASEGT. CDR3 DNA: TGTGCCAGCAGTGAGGTCAGAATCTACGAGCAGTACTTC. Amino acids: CASSEVRIYEQYF.

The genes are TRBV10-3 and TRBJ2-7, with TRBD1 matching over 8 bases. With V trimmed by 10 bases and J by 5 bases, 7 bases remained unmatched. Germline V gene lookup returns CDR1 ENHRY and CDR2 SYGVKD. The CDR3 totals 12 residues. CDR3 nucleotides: TGTGCCACTGGCAGGGGGCTGGACGAGCAGTACTTC. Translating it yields CATGRGLDEQYF.

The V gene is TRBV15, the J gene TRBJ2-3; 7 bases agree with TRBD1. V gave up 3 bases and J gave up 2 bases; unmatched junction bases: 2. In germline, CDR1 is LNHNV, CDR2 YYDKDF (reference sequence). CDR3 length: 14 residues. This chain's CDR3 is CATSRGQNTDTQYF. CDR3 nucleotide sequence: TGTGCCACCAGCAGGGGACAGAACACAGATACGCAGTATTTT.

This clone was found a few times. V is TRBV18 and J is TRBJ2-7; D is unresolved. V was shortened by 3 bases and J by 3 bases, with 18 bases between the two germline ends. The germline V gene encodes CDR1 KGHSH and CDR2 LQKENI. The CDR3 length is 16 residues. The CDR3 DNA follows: TGTGCCAGCTCACCCTCAAGCGTTTTCAACTTCTACGAGCAGTACTTC. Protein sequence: CASSPSSVFNFYEQYF.

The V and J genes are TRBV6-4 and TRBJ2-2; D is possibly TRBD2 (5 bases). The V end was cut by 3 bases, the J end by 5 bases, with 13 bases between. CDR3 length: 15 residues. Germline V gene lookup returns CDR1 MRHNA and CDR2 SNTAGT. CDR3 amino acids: CASSEVGADTGELFF. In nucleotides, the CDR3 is TGTGCCAGCAGTGAAGTGGGAGCCGATACCGGGGAGCTGTTTTTT.

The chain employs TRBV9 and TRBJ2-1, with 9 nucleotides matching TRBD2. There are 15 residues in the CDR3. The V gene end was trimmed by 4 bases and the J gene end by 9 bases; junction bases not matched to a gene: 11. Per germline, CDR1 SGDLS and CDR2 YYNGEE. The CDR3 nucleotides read TGTGCCAGCAGCCCGTCCCTGCGGGAGGGGTTTGAGCAGTTCTTC. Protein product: CASSPSLREGFEQFF. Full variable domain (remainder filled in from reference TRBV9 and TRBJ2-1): DSGVTQTPKHLITATGQRVTLRCSPRSGDLSVYWYQQSLDQGLQFLIQYYNGEERAKGNILERFSAQQFPDLHSELNLSSLELGDSALYFCASSPSLREGFEQFFGPGTRLTVL.

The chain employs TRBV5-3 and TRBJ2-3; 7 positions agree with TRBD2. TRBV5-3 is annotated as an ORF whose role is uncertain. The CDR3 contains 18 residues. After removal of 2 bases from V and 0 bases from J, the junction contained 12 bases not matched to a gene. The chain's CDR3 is CARSLVVAGPPSTDTQYF. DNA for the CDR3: TGTGCCAGAAGCTTAGTAGTAGCGGGCCCGCCTAGCACAGATACGCAGTATTTT.

This chain's CDR3 is CASSQVGEDQPQHF. CDR3 bases: TGCGCCAGCAGCCAGGTAGGGGAGGATCAGCCCCAGCATTTT. The chain links TRBV4-1 to TRBJ1-5, with a possible D match to TRBD1 (5 bases). V shed 3 bases and J shed 5 bases, with 11 bases lying between them. The CDR3 has 14 residues. The germline V gene has CDR1 MGHRA and CDR2 YSYEKL.

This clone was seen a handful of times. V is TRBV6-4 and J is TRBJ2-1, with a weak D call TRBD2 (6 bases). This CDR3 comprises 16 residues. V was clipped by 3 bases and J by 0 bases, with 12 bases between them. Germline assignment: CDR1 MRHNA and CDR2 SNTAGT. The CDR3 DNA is TGTGCCAGCAGTGAAGGTAGCGGTGCCTCCTACAATGAGCAGTTCTTC. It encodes CASSEGSGASYNEQFF.

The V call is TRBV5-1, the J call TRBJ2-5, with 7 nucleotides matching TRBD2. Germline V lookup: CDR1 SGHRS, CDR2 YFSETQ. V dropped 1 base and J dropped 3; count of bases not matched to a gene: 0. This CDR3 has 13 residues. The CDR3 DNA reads TGCGCCAGCAGCTTGAGCGGGGAAGAGACCCAGTACTTC. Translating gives CASSLSGEETQYF.

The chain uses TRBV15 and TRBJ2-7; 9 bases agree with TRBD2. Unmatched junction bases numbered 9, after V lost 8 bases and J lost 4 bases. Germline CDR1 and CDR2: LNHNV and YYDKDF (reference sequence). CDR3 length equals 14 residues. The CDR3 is CATAGGTTTYEQYF. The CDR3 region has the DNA TGTGCCACCGCGGGGGGGACTACTACATACGAGCAGTACTTC.

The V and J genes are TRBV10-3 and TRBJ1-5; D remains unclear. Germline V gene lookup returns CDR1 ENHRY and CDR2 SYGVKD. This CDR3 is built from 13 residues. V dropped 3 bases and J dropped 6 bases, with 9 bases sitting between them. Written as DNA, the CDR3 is TGTGCCATCAGTGAACGGGGATTTCAGCCCCAGCATTTT. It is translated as CAISERGFQPQHF.

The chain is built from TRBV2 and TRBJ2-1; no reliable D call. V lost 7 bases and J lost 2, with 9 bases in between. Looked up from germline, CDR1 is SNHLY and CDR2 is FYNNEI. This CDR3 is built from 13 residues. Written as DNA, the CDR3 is TGTGCCAGCATAGTTCTTCCCTACAATGAGCAGTTCTTC. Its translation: CASIVLPYNEQFF.